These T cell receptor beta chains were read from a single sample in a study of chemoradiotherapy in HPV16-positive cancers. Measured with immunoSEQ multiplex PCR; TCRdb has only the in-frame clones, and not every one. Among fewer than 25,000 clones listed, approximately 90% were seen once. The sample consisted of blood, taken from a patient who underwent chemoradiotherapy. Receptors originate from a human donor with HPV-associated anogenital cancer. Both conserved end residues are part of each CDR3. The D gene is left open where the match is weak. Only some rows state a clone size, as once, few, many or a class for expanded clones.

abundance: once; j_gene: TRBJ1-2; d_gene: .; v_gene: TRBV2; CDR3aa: CASSRLTGSYGYTF; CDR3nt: TGTGCCAGCAGTCGCCTTACAGGGTCTTATGGCTACACCTTC
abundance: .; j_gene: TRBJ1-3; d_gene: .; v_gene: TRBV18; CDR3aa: CASSPPGGNTIYF; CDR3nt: TGTGCCAGCTCACCCCCTGGGGGAAACACCATATATTTT
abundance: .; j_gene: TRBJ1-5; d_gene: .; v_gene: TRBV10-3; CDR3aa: CAIKGSNQPQHF; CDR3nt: TGTGCCATCAAGGGGTCCAATCAGCCCCAGCATTTT
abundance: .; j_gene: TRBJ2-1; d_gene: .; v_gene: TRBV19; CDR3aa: CASRIGTPSSSYNEQFF; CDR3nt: TGTGCCAGTAGGATAGGGACCCCATCAAGCTCCTACAATGAGCAGTTCTTC
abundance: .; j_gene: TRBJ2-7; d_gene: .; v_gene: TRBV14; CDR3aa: CASSQGGPSGEQYF; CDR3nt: TGTGCCAGCAGCCAGGGTGGGCCCTCGGGGGAGCAGTACTTC
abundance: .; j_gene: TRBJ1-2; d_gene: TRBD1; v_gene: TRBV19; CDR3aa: CASSASGTGVLLGYTF; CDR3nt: TGTGCCAGTAGTGCCTCCGGGACAGGGGTGCTCTTGGGCTACACCTTC
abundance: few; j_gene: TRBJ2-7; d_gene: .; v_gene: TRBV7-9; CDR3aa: CASSYRVGEQYF; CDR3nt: TGTGCCAGCAGCTACAGGGTGGGCGAGCAGTACTTC
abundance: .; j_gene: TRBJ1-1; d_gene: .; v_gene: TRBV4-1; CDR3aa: CASSQLTGNTEAFF; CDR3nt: TGCGCCAGCAGCCAATTGACAGGGAACACTGAAGCTTTCTTT
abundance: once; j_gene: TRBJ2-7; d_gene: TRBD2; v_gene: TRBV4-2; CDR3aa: CASSRAGGSITYEQYF; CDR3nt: TGTGCCAGCAGCCGAGCGGGGGGTTCGATAACCTACGAGCAGTACTTC
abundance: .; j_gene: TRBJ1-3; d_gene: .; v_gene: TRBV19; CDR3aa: CASSISHSSSGNTIYF; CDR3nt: TGTGCCAGTAGTATTTCCCATTCCAGCTCTGGAAACACCATATATTTT
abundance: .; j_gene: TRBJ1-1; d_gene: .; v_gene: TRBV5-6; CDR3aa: CASSLPGATEAFF; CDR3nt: TGTGCCAGCAGCTTGCCGGGGGCCACTGAAGCTTTCTTT
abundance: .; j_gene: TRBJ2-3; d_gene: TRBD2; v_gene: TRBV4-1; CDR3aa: CASSRGRGGPDTQYF; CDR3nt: TGCGCCAGCAGCCGGGGCCGGGGGGGGCCAGATACGCAGTATTTT
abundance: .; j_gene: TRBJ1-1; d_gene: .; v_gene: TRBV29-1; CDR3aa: CSVVYGGTEAFF; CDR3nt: TGCAGCGTTGTTTACGGTGGGACTGAAGCTTTCTTT
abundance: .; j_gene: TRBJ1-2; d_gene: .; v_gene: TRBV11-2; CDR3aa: CASSPTGLDYGYTF; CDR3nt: TGTGCCAGCAGCCCCACAGGGTTGGACTATGGCTACACCTTC
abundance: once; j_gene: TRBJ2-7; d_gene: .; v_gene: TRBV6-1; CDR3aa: CASSEREGYEQYF; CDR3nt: TGTGCCAGCAGTGAACGGGAAGGTTACGAGCAGTACTTC
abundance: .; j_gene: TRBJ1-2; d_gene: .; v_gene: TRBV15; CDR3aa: CATSRDHFGYTF; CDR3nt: TGTGCCACCAGCAGAGATCACTTTGGCTACACCTTC
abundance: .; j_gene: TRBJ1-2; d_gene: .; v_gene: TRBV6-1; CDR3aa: CASSEASRSSYTF; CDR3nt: TGTGCCAGCAGTGAAGCATCCAGATCCAGCTACACCTTC
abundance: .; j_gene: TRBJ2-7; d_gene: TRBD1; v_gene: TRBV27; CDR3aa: CASSLQGAYEQYF; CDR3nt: TGTGCCAGCAGTTTGCAGGGGGCCTACGAGCAGTACTTC
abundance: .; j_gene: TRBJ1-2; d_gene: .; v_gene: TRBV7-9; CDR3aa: CASSLGWQAYGYTF; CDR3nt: TGTGCCAGCAGCTTAGGATGGCAGGCCTATGGCTACACCTTC
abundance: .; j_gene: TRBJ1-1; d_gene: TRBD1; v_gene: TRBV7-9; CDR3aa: CASSLAWQGANEAFF; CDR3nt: TGTGCCAGCAGCTTAGCATGGCAGGGGGCCAATGAAGCTTTCTTT
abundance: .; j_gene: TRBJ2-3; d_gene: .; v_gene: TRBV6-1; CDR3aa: CASRATPASTDTQYF; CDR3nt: TGTGCCAGCAGGGCTACGCCTGCTAGCACAGATACGCAGTATTTT
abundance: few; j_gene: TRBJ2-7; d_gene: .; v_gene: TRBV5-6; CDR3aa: CASSLEGGASSYEQYF; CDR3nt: TGTGCCAGCAGCTTGGAAGGGGGAGCGAGCTCCTACGAGCAGTACTTC
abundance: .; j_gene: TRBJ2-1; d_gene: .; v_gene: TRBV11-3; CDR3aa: CASSLGGHSYNEQFF; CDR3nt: TGTGCCAGCAGCTTAGGGGGGCACTCCTACAATGAGCAGTTCTTC
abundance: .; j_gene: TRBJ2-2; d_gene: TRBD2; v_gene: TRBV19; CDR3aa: CASSPPGRGGVTGELFF; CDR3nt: TGTGCCAGTAGTCCCCCCGGGAGGGGGGGCGTCACCGGGGAGCTGTTTTTT
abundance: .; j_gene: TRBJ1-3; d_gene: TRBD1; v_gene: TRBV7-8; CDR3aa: CASRLGGAKNTIYF; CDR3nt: TGTGCCAGCAGGCTAGGGGGCGCGAAAAACACCATATATTTT
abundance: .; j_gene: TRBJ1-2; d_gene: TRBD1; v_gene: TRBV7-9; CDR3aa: CASSWGQGTYGYTF; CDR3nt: TGTGCCAGCAGCTGGGGACAGGGAACCTATGGCTACACCTTC
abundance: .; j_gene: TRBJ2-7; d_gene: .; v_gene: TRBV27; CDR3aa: CASSLGGRGLYEQYF; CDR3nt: TGTGCCAGCAGTTTAGGGGGGAGAGGCTTATACGAGCAGTACTTC
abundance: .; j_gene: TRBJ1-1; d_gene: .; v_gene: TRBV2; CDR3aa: CASGHTGAFF; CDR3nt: TGTGCCAGCGGGCATACAGGGGCTTTCTTT
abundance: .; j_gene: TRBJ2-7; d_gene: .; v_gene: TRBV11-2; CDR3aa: CASSPPFGGQFEQYF; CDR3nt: TGTGCCAGCAGTCCCCCTTTTGGGGGGCAGTTCGAGCAGTACTTC
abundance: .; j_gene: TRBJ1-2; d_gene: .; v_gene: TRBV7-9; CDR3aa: CASSLQENYGYTF; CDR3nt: TGTGCCAGCAGCTTACAAGAGAACTATGGCTACACCTTC
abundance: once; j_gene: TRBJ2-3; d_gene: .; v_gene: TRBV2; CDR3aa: CAIGPSTDTQYF; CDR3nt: TGTGCCATCGGTCCTAGCACAGATACGCAGTATTTT
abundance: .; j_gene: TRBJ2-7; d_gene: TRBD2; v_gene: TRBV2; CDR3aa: CASRQTSGGVEQYF; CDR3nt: TGTGCCAGCAGACAGACTAGCGGGGGAGTCGAGCAGTACTTC
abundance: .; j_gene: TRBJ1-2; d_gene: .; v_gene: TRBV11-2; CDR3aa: CASSPGRGRGANYGYTF; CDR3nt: TGTGCCAGCAGCCCCGGGCGGGGGAGGGGAGCTAACTATGGCTACACCTTC
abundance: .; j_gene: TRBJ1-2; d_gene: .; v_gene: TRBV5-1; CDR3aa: CASSLAGRVPYGYTF; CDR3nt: TGCGCCAGCAGCTTGGCCGGTAGGGTACCCTATGGCTACACCTTC
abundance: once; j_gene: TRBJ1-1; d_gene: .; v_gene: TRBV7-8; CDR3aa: CASSFRESTEAFF; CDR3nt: TGTGCCAGCAGCTTCAGGGAATCCACTGAAGCTTTCTTT
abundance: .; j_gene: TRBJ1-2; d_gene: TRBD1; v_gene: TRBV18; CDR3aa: CASSPTPRGRFTYGYTF; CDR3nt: TGTGCCAGCTCACCCACCCCCAGGGGGCGGTTTACCTATGGCTACACCTTC